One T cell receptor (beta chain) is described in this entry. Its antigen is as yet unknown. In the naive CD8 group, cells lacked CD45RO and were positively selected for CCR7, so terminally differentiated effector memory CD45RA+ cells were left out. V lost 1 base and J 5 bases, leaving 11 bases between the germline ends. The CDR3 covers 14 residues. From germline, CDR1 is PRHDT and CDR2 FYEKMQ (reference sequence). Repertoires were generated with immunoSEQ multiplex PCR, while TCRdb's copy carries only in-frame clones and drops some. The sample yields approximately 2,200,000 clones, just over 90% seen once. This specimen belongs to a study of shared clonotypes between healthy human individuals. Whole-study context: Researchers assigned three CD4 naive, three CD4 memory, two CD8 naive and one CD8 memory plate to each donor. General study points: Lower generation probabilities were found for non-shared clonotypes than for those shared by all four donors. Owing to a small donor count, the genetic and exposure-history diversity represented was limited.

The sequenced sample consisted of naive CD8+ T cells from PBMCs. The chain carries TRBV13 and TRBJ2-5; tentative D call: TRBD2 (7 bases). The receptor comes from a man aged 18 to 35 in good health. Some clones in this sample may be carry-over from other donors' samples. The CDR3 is CASSLVGGAETQYF. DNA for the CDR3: TGTGCCAGCAGCTTAGTGGGGGGGGCTGAGACCCAGTACTTC.